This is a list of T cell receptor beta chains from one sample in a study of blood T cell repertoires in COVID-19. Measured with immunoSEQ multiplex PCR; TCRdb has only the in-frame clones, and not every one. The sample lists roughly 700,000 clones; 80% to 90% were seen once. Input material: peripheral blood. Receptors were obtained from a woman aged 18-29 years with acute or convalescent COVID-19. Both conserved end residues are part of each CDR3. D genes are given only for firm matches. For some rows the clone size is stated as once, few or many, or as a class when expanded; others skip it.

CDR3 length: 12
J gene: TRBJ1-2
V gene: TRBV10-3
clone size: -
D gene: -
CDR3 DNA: TGTGCCATCAGTGAGGAGGCCTATGGCTACACCTTC
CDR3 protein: CAISEEAYGYTF

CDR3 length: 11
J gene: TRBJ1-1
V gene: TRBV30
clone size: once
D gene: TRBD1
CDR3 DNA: TGTGCCTGGAGCGCACAGGGGCGAGCTTTCTTT
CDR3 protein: CAWSAQGRAFF

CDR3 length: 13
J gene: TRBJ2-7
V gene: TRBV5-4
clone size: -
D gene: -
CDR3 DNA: TGTGCCAGCAGCACCCCAGACTCCTACGAGCAGTACTTC
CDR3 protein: CASSTPDSYEQYF

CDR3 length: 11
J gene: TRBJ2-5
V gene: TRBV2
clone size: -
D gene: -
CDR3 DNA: TGTGCCTGCCGACAGCAAGAGACCCAGTACTTC
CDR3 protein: CACRQQETQYF

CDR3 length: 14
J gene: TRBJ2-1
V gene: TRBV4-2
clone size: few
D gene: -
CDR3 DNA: TGTGCCAGCAGCCAACAGGGCTCCTACAATGAGCAGTTCTTC
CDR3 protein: CASSQQGSYNEQFF

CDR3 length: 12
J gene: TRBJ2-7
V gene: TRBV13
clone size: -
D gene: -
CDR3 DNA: TGTGCCAGCAGCTTCCGAGGGAACGAGCAGTACTTC
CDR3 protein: CASSFRGNEQYF

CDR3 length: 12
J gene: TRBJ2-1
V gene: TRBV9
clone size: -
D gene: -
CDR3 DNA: TGTGCCAGCACCTTAGACGAGGGTGAGCAGTTCTTC
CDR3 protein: CASTLDEGEQFF

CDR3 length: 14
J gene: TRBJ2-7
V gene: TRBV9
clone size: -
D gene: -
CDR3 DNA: TGTGCCAGCAGCGTAGGTACAGGGCGATACGAGCAGTACTTC
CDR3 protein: CASSVGTGRYEQYF

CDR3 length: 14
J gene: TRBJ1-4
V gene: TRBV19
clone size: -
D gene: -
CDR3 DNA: TGTGCCAGCTCAAGGGGGGGAGGAAATGAAAAACTGTTTTTT
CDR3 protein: CASSRGGGNEKLFF

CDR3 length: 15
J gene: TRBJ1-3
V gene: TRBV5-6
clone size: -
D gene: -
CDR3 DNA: TGTGCCAGCAGACCGACGGAGGGTAGGGGAAACACCATATATTTT
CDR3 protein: CASRPTEGRGNTIYF

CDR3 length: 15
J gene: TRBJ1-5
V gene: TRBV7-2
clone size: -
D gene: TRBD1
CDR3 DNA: TGTGCCAGCAGCTGGATGGACAGGGCGAGTCAGCCCCAGCATTTT
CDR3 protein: CASSWMDRASQPQHF

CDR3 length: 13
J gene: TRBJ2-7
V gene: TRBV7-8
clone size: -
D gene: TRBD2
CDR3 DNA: TGTGCCAGCAGCCGACTAGCAACCTACGAGCAGTACTTC
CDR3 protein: CASSRLATYEQYF

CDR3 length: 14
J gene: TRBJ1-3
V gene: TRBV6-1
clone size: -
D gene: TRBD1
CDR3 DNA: TGTGCCAGCAGTGAGGGGACAGCCACGAACACCATATATTTT
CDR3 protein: CASSEGTATNTIYF

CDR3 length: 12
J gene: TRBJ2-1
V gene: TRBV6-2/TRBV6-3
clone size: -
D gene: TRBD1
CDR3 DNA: TGTGCCAGCAGCAGGGGGCGTAATGAGCAGTTCTTC
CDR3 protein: CASSRGRNEQFF

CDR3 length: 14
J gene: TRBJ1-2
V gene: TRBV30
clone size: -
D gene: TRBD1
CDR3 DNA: TGTGCCTGGAGTGTCGGGACAGGTTCCCTTGGCTACACCTTC
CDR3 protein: CAWSVGTGSLGYTF

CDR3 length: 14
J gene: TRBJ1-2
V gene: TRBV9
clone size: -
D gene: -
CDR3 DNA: TGTGCCAGCAGCGGGGAGGGACTCCATTATGGCTACACCTTC
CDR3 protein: CASSGEGLHYGYTF

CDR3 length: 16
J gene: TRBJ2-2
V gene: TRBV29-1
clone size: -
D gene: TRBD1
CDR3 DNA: TGCAGCGTTGCCGGGACAGGGGTTTCGAACACCGGGGAGCTGTTTTTT
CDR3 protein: CSVAGTGVSNTGELFF

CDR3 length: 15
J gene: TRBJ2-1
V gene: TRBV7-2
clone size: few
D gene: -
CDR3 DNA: TGTGCCAGCAGCTTCAACAGGGATTACTACAATGAGCAGTTCTTC
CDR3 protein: CASSFNRDYYNEQFF

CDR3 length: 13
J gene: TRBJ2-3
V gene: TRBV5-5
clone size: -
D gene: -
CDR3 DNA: TGTGCCAGCAGCTTCTCTTGGAGAGATACGCAGTATTTT
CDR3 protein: CASSFSWRDTQYF

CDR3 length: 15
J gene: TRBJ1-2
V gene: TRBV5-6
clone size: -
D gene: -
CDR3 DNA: TGTGCCAGCAGCGGGGAGAATCTGGGGTACTATGGCTACACCTTC
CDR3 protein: CASSGENLGYYGYTF

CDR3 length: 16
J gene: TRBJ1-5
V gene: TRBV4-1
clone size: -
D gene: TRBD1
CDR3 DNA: TGCGCCAGCAGCCAAGAGGGCGGACAGGGGATTCAGCCCCAGCATTTT
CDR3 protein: CASSQEGGQGIQPQHF

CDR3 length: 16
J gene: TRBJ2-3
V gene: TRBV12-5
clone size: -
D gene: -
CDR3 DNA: TGTGCTAGTGGTTCACCCGGGGGGGACAGCCGAAATACGCAGTATTTT
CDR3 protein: CASGSPGGDSRNTQYF

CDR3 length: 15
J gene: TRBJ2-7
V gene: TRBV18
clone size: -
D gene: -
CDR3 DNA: TGTGCCAGCTCACCGGACAGCGCGCTCTCCTACGAGCAGTACTTC
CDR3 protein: CASSPDSALSYEQYF

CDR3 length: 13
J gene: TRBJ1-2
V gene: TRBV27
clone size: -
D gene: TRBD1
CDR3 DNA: TGTGCCAGCAGTCGCCGGGACAGCTATGGCTACACCTTC
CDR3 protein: CASSRRDSYGYTF

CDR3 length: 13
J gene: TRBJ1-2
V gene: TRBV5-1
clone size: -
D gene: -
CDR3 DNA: TGCGCCAGCAGCTTGGGAGGAAAAGACGGCTACACCTTC
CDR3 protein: CASSLGGKDGYTF

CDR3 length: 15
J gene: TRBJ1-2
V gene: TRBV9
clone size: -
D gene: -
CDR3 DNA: TGTGCCAGCAGCGTCTTGGCAGGGGCGGGCTATGGCTACACCTTC
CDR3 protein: CASSVLAGAGYGYTF

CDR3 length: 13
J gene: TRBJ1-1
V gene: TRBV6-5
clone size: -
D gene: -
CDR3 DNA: TGTGCCAGCAGGGGCAGGGGGAACACTGAAGCTTTCTTT
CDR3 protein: CASRGRGNTEAFF

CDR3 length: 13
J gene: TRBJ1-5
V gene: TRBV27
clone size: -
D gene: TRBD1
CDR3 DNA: TGTGCCGCCGGGACAGGGGGCCCGTTAGCCCAGCATTTT
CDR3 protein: CAAGTGGPLAQHF

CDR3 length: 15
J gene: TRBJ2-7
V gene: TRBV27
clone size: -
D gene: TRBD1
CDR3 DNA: TGTGCCAGCAGTTTCGCAGGGCAGGGGGCCCACGAGCAGTACTTC
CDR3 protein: CASSFAGQGAHEQYF

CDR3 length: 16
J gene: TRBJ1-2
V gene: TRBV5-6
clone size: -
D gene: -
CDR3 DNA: TGTGCCAGCAGCTTGGCCGGCTCTTGGGGCCGGCAAGGCTACACCTTC
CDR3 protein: CASSLAGSWGRQGYTF

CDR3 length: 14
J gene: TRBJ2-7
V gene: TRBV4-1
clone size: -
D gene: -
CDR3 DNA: TGCGCCAGCAGCCAGCCTCGGCGGTCCTACGAGCAGTACTTC
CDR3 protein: CASSQPRRSYEQYF

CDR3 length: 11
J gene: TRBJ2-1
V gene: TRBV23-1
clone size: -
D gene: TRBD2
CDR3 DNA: TGCGCCAGCATAACTGGGGGGGGGCAGTTCTTC
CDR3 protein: CASITGGGQFF

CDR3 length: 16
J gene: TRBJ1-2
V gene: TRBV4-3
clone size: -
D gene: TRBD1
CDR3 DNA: TGCGCCAGCAGCCAAGATCGTATTCCAGGGGGCCATGGCTACACCTTC
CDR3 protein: CASSQDRIPGGHGYTF

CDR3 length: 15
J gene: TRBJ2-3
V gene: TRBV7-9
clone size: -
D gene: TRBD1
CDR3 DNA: TGTGCCAGCAGCCTAGGACAGGGAAGCACAGATACGCAGTATTTT
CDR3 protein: CASSLGQGSTDTQYF

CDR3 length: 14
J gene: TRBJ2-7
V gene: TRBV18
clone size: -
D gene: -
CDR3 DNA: TGTGCCAGCTCACCAGGGCAGGGTCGGTACGAGCAGTACTTC
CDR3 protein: CASSPGQGRYEQYF

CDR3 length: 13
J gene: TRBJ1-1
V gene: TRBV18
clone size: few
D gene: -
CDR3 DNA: TGTGCCAGCTCACGCCAGGGGAACACTGAAGCTTTCTTT
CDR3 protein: CASSRQGNTEAFF

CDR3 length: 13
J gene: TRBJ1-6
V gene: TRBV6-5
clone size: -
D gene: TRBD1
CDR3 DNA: TGTGCCACCATTGGACAGGGTACTTCACCCCTCCACTTT
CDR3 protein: CATIGQGTSPLHF

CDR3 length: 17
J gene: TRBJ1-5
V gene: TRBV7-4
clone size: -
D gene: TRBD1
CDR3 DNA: TGTGCCAGCAGCTTAGCGGGGGGACAGGGGATCTTTCAGCCCCAGCATTTT
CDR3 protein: CASSLAGGQGIFQPQHF

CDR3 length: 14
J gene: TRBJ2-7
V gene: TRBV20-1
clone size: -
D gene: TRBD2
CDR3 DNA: TGCAGTGCTAGTAGTAGCGGGGGATCCTACGAGCAGTACTTC
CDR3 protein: CSASSSGGSYEQYF

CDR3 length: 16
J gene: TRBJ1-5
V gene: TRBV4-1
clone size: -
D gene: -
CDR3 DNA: TGCGCCAGCAGCCAAATTGCGGACAGACGCAATCAGCCCCAGCATTTT
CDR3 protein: CASSQIADRRNQPQHF

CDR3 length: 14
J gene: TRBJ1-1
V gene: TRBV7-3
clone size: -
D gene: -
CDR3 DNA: TGTGCCAGCAGCTTAAACATAGGGAACAGGGAAACTTTCTTT
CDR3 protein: CASSLNIGNRETFF

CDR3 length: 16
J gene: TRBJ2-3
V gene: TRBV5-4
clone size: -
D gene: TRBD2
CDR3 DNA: TGTGCCAGCAGCTTACGACTAGCGGGGGGGACAGATACGCAGTATTTT
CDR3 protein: CASSLRLAGGTDTQYF

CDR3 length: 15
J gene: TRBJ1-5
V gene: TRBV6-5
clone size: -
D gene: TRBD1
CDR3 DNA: TGTGCCAGCAGTCTGTCACAGGGGTGGAATCAGCCCCAGCATTTT
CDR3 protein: CASSLSQGWNQPQHF

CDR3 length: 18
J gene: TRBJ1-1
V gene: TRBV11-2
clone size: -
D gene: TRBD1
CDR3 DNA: TGTGCCAGCAGCCATCCTCGGGGACAGGGAGTTTTGAACACTGAAGCTTTCTTT
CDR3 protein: CASSHPRGQGVLNTEAFF

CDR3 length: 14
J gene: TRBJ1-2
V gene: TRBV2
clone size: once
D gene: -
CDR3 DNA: TGTGCCAGCAGTGATGTGGGGGCTAGCTATGGCTACACCTTC
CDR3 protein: CASSDVGASYGYTF

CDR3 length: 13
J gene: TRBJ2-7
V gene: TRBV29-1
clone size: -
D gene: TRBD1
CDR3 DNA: TGCAGCGTTGGACAGGGGGCGGAATACGAGCAGTACTTC
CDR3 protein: CSVGQGAEYEQYF

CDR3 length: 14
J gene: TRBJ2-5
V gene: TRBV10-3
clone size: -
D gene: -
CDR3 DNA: TGTGCCATCAGTGAGTCGGGCAGGGAAGAGACCCAGTACTTC
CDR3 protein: CAISESGREETQYF

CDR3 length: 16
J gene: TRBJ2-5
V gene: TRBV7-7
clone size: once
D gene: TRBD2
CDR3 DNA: TGTGCCAGCAGCTTAGACGGCGGGGGACTTCAAGAGACCCAGTACTTC
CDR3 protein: CASSLDGGGLQETQYF

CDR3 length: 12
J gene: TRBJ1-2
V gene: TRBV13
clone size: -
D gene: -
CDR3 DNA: TGTGCCAGCAGCTTAGGGGGGCGTGGCTACACCTTC
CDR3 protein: CASSLGGRGYTF

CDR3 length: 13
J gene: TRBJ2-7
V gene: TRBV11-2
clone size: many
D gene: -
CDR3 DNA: TGTGCCAGCAGCTTGACTAGCTCCTACGAGCAGTACTTC
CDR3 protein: CASSLTSSYEQYF

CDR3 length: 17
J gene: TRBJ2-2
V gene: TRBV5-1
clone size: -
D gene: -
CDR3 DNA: TGCGCCAGCAGCCCGGACCCGACAGAAGCGAACACCGGGGAGCTGTTTTTT
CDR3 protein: CASSPDPTEANTGELFF

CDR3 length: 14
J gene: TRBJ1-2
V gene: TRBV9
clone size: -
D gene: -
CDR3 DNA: TGTGCCAGCAGCTTACCGGGACTGCCCTATGGCTACACCTTC
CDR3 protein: CASSLPGLPYGYTF

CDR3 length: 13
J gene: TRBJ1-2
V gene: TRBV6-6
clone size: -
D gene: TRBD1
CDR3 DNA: TGTGCCAGCAGTTACGACAGGGGGATTGGCTACACCTTC
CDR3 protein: CASSYDRGIGYTF

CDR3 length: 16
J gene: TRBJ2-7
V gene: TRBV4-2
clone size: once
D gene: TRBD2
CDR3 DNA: TGTGCCAGCAGCCACCTTGAGGGACTAGCGGGGCCCGAGAAGTACTTC
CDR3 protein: CASSHLEGLAGPEKYF

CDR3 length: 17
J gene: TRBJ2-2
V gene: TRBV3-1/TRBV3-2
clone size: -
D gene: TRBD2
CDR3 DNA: TGTGCCAGCAGCCAAGACTGGCGGGGGAAGAACACCGGGGAGCTGTTTTTT
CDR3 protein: CASSQDWRGKNTGELFF

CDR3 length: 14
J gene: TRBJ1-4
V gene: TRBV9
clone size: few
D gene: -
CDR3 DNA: TGTGCCAGCAGCGTATGGGCCTTAGGGAGGAAACTGTTTTTT
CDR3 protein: CASSVWALGRKLFF